The 25 T cell receptor beta chains below come from one sample, sequenced in a study of somatic mutations in cytotoxic T cells in rheumatoid arthritis. Using immunoSEQ multiplex PCR, the repertoire was profiled, and TCRdb retains in-frame clones only, with some absent. The table includes roughly 6,800 clones, around three quarters detected once. The sequencing used CD8+ T cells sorted from blood, collected at a follow-up visit. The receptor set was obtained from a woman between 70 and 85 years old with rheumatoid arthritis.

The V and J genes are TRBV7-6 and TRBJ2-2, with D perhaps given as TRBD1 or TRBD2 (6 bases each). This CDR3 contains 17 residues. Germline V gene lookup returns CDR1 SGHVS and CDR2 FNYEAQ. With 0 bases removed from V and 2 bases from J, the gap between germline ends came to 13 bases. CDR3 in DNA: TGTGCCAGCAGCTTAGCGGGGGGCAGGTCAAACACCGGGGAGCTGTTTTTT. This gives the protein CASSLAGGRSNTGELFF.

This clone was counted a few times. The chain employs TRBV28 and TRBJ2-1; 10 bases match TRBD2. V lost 5 bases, J lost 7 bases, and 5 bases stayed unmatched. The CDR3 is 14 residues long. Germline V gene data show CDR1 as MDHEN and CDR2 as SYDVKM. Written as DNA, the CDR3 is TGTGCCAGCAGTGCCCTAGCGGGAGAGAATGAGCAGTTCTTC. Its translation is CASSALAGENEQFF.

The genes are TRBV29-1 and TRBJ1-2; D not resolved. This CDR3 has 13 amino acids. CDR1 and CDR2 from the germline V gene are SQVTM and ANQGSEA. Trimming took 3 bases from V and 0 from J, leaving 8 bases between them. CDR3 in DNA: TGCAGCGTTGATTCGGGTACTAACTATGGCTACACCTTC. It codes for CSVDSGTNYGYTF.

The genes are TRBV9 and TRBJ2-1; the D gene is possibly TRBD2 (5 bases). The germline CDR1 and CDR2 sequences are SGDLS and YYNGEE. Trimming left V 1 base short and J 0 bases short, with 8 bases between. The CDR3 totals 15 residues. Here the CDR3 DNA reads TGTGCCAGCAGCGTAACTAGTAGCTCCTACAATGAGCAGTTCTTC. Its translation: CASSVTSSSYNEQFF.

The rearrangement joins TRBV6-5 to TRBJ1-3, with a weak D call TRBD1 (5 bases). CDR1 is MNHEY, CDR2 SVGAGI, per germline. The CDR3 totals 15 residues. The V gene lost 4 bases and the J gene lost 1 base, with 11 bases spanning the gap. DNA for the CDR3: TGTGCCAGCAGTTCCGGGGGATTATCTGGAAACACCATATATTTT. Translating it yields CASSSGGLSGNTIYF.

This sequence joins TRBV15 and TRBJ2-3, with D possibly being TRBD2 (5 bases). Trimming removed 1 base at V and 1 base at J, with 6 bases between. Per the germline V gene, CDR1 is LNHNV and CDR2 is YYDKDF (reference sequence). The CDR3 is 14 residues long. CDR3 in DNA: TGTGCCACCAGCAGAGGGACTGGCACAGATACGCAGTATTTT. Its translation is CATSRGTGTDTQYF.

The chain's CDR3 is CATSRESALLIEQYF. CDR3 sequence (DNA): TGTGCCACCAGCAGAGAATCCGCACTCCTAATAGAGCAGTACTTC. The chain is built from TRBV15 and TRBJ2-7; D is ambiguous. CDR1 and CDR2 (germline): LNHNV, YYDKDF (reference sequence). The V end was cut by 0 bases, the J end by 7 bases, with 16 bases between. The CDR3 length is 15 residues.

The chain employs TRBV9 and TRBJ2-5, with TRBD2 matching 9 bases. The CDR3 runs 17 residues. The trim removed 3 bases at V and 3 bases at J, leaving 12 bases unmatched. Germline values: CDR1 SGDLS, CDR2 YYNGEE. The CDR3 is CASSAHGGGGAKETQYF. Written as DNA, the CDR3 is TGTGCCAGCAGCGCACACGGCGGCGGGGGGGCCAAAGAGACCCAGTACTTC.

The sample holds a few counts of this clone. This chain uses TRBV6-4 with TRBJ2-1; 14 nucleotides match TRBD2. V dropped 6 bases and J dropped 6; count of bases not matched to a gene: 4. The CDR3 is 15 amino acids. Germline CDR1 MRHNA, CDR2 SNTAGT. CDR3 loop: CASSSTSGGANEQFF. The CDR3 nucleotides read TGTGCCAGCAGCTCGACTAGCGGGGGGGCCAATGAGCAGTTCTTC.

This rearrangement joins TRBV20-1 to TRBJ2-7; D may be TRBD1 or TRBD2 (5 bases each). V lost 3 bases to trimming and J lost 4 bases, with 7 bases between them. CDR1 DFQATT and CDR2 SNEGSKA come from the germline V gene (reference sequence). The CDR3 contains 11 residues. The CDR3 is CSASEGYEQYF. In nucleotides, the CDR3 is TGCAGTGCTAGCGAGGGGTACGAGCAGTACTTC.

This clone was seen more than once but under ten times. V gene TRBV7-3 combines with J gene TRBJ2-1, with 7 bases that match TRBD2. Per the germline V gene, CDR1 is SGHTA and CDR2 is FQGTGA. CDR3 length equals 16 residues. Losses at the gene ends were 4 bases for V and 4 bases for J; bases not matched to a gene: 10. For the CDR3, the DNA is TGTGCCAGCAGCTCCCATCTGGGGGGGGGATACAATGAGCAGTTCTTC. Translated: CASSSHLGGGYNEQFF. The complete variable domain, with remaining parts taken from reference TRBV7-3 and TRBJ2-1, reads GAGVSQTPSNKVTEKGKYVELRCDPISGHTALYWYRQSLGQGPEFLIYFQGTGAADDSGLPNDRFFAVRPEGSVSTLKIQRTERGDSAVYLCASSSHLGGGYNEQFFGPGTRLTVL.

J is TRBJ1-2 and V is TRBV14, with D uncertain. V was shortened by 7 bases and J by 4 bases, with 10 bases between the two germline ends. Germline values: CDR1 SGHDN, CDR2 FVKESK. The length of the CDR3 is 12 residues. The CDR3 DNA reads as TGTGCCAGCAAAGGTTTGGGCTATGGCTACACCTTC. Encoded protein: CASKGLGYGYTF. Based on the CDR3 plus reference TRBV14 and TRBJ1-2, the full variable domain is EAGVTQFPSHSVIEKGQTVTLRCDPISGHDNLYWYRRVMGKEIKFLLHFVKESKQDESGMPNNRFLAERTGGTYSTLKVQPAELEDSGVYFCASKGLGYGYTFGSGTRLTVV.

This chain uses TRBV10-2 with TRBJ1-2; TRBD1 matches at 8 bases. The CDR3 spans 15 residues. Trimming took 3 bases from V and 1 from J; bases not matched to a gene: 4. From germline, CDR1 is WSHSY and CDR2 SAAADI. CDR3 in DNA: TGCGCCAGCAGTGACATGGGACAGGTTAACTATGGCTACACCTTC. Amino acids: CASSDMGQVNYGYTF.

The chain recombines TRBV7-2 with TRBJ1-2; D is ambiguous. From germline, CDR1 is SGHTA and CDR2 FQGNSA. The CDR3 contains 10 residues. Deletions cut 6 bases from V and 8 bases from J, with 7 bases between. CDR3 protein: CASRDIGYTF. CDR3 nucleotide sequence: TGTGCCAGCAGAGACATCGGCTACACCTTC.

This clone was recorded a few times. The rearrangement joins TRBV4-2 to TRBJ2-7; 9 nucleotides match TRBD2. V shed 0 bases and J 0 bases; nucleotides not matched to a gene: 3. The CDR3 consists of 16 residues. Germline loops: CDR1 LGHNA, CDR2 YNFKEQ. DNA for the CDR3: TGTGCCAGCAGCCAAGATTCGACTAGCGGCTCCTACGAGCAGTACTTC. This encodes CASSQDSTSGSYEQYF.

V and J are TRBV29-1 and TRBJ2-7, with TRBD2 identical over 7 bases. This CDR3 is built from 14 residues. V dropped 0 bases and J dropped 4; count of bases not matched to a gene: 6. Per the germline V gene, CDR1 is SQVTM and CDR2 is ANQGSEA. CDR3 loop: CSVEDRGSSYEQYF. The DNA for the CDR3 is TGCAGCGTTGAAGATCGCGGGAGCTCTTACGAGCAGTACTTC.

CDR3 sequence (DNA): TGTGCCAGCAGCCCTAACCGGGGGGCTAATCAGCCCCAGCATTTT. It encodes CASSPNRGANQPQHF. The rearrangement uses TRBV4-2 and TRBJ1-5; the D gene is possibly TRBD1 (6 bases). Germline CDR1 reads LGHNA; CDR2 reads YNFKEQ. The CDR3 has 15 residues. V lost 4 bases and J 4 bases, leaving 14 bases between the germline ends.

The V call is TRBV5-6, the J call TRBJ2-1; weak D call: TRBD2 (7 bases). Germline CDR1 is SGHDT and CDR2 is YYEEEE. This CDR3 has 15 residues. Trimming pared 4 bases from V and 15 bases from J, leaving 26 bases between. This chain's CDR3 is CASSPLGGPGWVGFF. CDR3 nucleotides: TGTGCCAGCAGCCCCCTGGGGGGGCCAGGGTGGGTGGGGTTCTTC.

The chain uses TRBV10-2 and TRBJ2-5; 9 bases match TRBD2. V lost 7 bases to trimming and J lost 3 bases; unmatched junction nucleotides: 12. CDR3 size: 16 residues. Per germline, CDR1 WSHSY and CDR2 SAAADI. The CDR3 nucleotides read TGCGCCAGCACTCTAAACCGGCCTAGCGGGGAAGAGACCCAGTACTTC. It specifies CASTLNRPSGEETQYF.

This chain joins TRBV10-2 and TRBJ2-3; 13 bases match TRBD2. In germline, CDR1 is WSHSY, CDR2 SAAADI. The CDR3 totals 15 residues. The junction had 0 bases not matched to a gene; V was cut back by 0 bases and J by 6 bases. CDR3 amino acids: CASSESTSGRDTQYF. In DNA form, the CDR3 reads TGCGCCAGCAGTGAGTCGACTAGCGGGAGGGATACGCAGTATTTT.

This clone has a single count. The V call is TRBV6-1, the J call TRBJ1-2; weak D call: TRBD1 (5 bases). V lost 10 bases and J 10 bases, leaving 28 bases between the germline ends. The CDR3 is 15 amino acids. Germline CDR1 and CDR2: MNHNS and SASEGT. In nucleotides, the CDR3 is TGTGCCACCCCCCCGGAAGGGGCCCTACAGAATGACTACACCTTC. This sequence encodes CATPPEGALQNDYTF.

The J gene is TRBJ2-7, the V gene TRBV27, with TRBD2 identical over 9 bases. CDR1 is MNHEY, CDR2 SMNVEV, per germline (reference sequence). The CDR3 loop spans 14 amino acids. After removal of 5 bases from V and 6 bases from J, the junction contained 8 bases not matched to a gene. In nucleotides, the CDR3 is TGTGCCAGCAGTGTGGGACTAGCCGTGGCCGAGCAGTACTTC. Encoded protein: CASSVGLAVAEQYF.

The gene calls are TRBV19 and TRBJ1-2; 7 bases are a match to TRBD1. Germline V gives CDR1 LNHDA, CDR2 SQIVND (reference sequence). With 6 bases clipped from V and 4 bases from J, the junction kept 5 bases outside the gene matches. The CDR3 sequence is 13 residues long. The CDR3 DNA sequence: TGTGCCAGTAGCCCCGACAGGGTCTATGGCTACACCTTC. Translated: CASSPDRVYGYTF.

The V call is TRBV15, the J call TRBJ2-7, with a possible D match to TRBD1 (5 bases). This CDR3 region has 13 residues. Trimming cost V 5 bases and J 1 base, with 9 bases left between them. Germline CDR1 LNHNV, CDR2 YYDKDF (reference sequence). CDR3 amino acids: CATSGAGSYEQYF. CDR3 coding DNA: TGTGCCACCAGCGGGGCAGGGTCCTACGAGCAGTACTTC. The whole variable domain, filled in from reference TRBV15 and TRBJ2-7, reads DAMVIQNPRYQVTQFGKPVTLSCSQTLNHNVMYWYQQKSSQAPKLLFHYYDKDFNNEADTPDNFQSRRPNTSFCFLDIRSPGLGDTAMYLCATSGAGSYEQYFGPGTRLTVT.

The chain joins TRBV27 to TRBJ2-1; the match to TRBD2 covers 13 bases. This CDR3 has 16 residues. Per the germline V gene, CDR1 is MNHEY and CDR2 is SMNVEV (reference sequence). The V segment lost 5 bases and the J segment 4 bases; nucleotides outside the gene matches: 5. CDR3 residues: CASSPGLAGAYNEQFF. The CDR3 DNA is TGTGCCAGCAGTCCAGGACTAGCGGGAGCGTACAATGAGCAGTTCTTC.